Many counts were recorded for the clone carrying this TCR beta chain. The antigen is undetermined. Next came a second PCR, run for about 6 to 12 cycles, which used a sample-barcoded 5' primer along with a J-beta primer mix. MiXCR, run by TCRdb on the 5' RACE reads, gives a single entry per CDR3 protein. Of some 1.5 million distinct CDR3 sequences in the sample, 28% are singletons; the top ten hold more than 6%. The source of the sample is a study of blood T cells in healthy people across ages. Findings and caveats of the study: PBMCs left unsorted prevented a conclusive naive versus antigen-experienced comparison. Donor CMV status was unknown, possibly confounding expanded clonotype changes.

The receptor's source is a woman between 25 and 40 years old in good health. The sample was blood.

The CDR3 sequence: CSARDWDRGLETQYF. The CDR3 bases are TGCAGTGCTAGAGATTGGGACAGGGGGTTAGAGACCCAGTACTTC. The V and J genes are TRBV20-1 and TRBJ2-5; TRBD1 agrees at 11 bases. The CDR3 consists of 15 residues. CDR1 and CDR2 from the germline V gene are DFQATT and SNEGSKA (reference sequence). V gave up 0 bases and J gave up 4 bases; unmatched junction bases: 4.